What follows are 9 T cell receptor beta chains derived from one specimen sequenced in a study of blood T cell repertoires in COVID-19. Sequencing used immunoSEQ multiplex PCR; TCRdb keeps in-frame clones, though not all of them. The sample yields roughly 400,000 clones, approximately 91% seen once. The sample comprised PBMCs or T cells enriched from blood (not recorded which). Every receptor here comes from a woman in her thirties or forties with acute COVID-19.

The chain is built from TRBV2 and TRBJ1-3; D gene uncertain. The CDR3 extends over 13 amino acids. V was cut by 8 bases and J by 1 base, with 9 bases left in between. In germline, CDR1 is SNHLY, CDR2 FYNNEI. Written as DNA, the CDR3 is TGTGCCAGCCGAGGTATTTCTGGAAACACCATATATTTT. Translated, it gives CASRGISGNTIYF.

The chain recombines TRBV2 with TRBJ2-3, with 12 bases matching TRBD2. The CDR3 runs to 15 residues. Unmatched junction bases numbered 4, after V lost 6 bases and J lost 3 bases. Looked up from germline, CDR1 is SNHLY and CDR2 is FYNNEI. The CDR3 DNA is TGTGCCAGCAGAATACTAGCGGGGGGTACAGATACGCAGTATTTT. It encodes CASRILAGGTDTQYF. Full variable domain (remainder filled in from reference TRBV2 and TRBJ2-3): EPEVTQTPSHQVTQMGQEVILRCVPISNHLYFYWYRQILGQKVEFLVSFYNNEISEKSEIFDDQFSVERPDGSNFTLKIRSTKLEDSAMYFCASRILAGGTDTQYFGPGTRLTVL.

V usage is TRBV30 and J usage is TRBJ2-5, with 9 positions matching TRBD1. Germline CDR1 is GTSNPN and CDR2 is SVGIG (reference sequence). This CDR3 region has 15 residues. Unmatched junction bases numbered 4, after V lost 2 bases and J lost 0 bases. The CDR3 sequence is CAWSLGDRDQETQYF. CDR3 coding DNA: TGTGCCTGGAGTCTCGGGGACAGGGACCAAGAGACCCAGTACTTC.

The chain is built from TRBV4-1 and TRBJ1-3; the D is unclear. CDR1 MGHRA and CDR2 YSYEKL come from the germline V gene. The CDR3 covers 16 residues. V shed 4 bases and J shed 0 bases, with 13 bases lying between them. CDR3 nucleotide sequence: TGCGCCAGCAGCCGACTCTCGGTGCTCTCTGGAAACACCATATATTTT. Its protein product is CASSRLSVLSGNTIYF.

The V call is TRBV6-1, the J call TRBJ1-6; D unclear. Trimming cost V 4 bases and J 3 bases, with 13 bases left between them. The CDR3 length is 16 residues. Germline values: CDR1 MNHNS, CDR2 SASEGT. CDR3 protein: CASSGGPRFYNSPLHF. The CDR3 DNA reads TGTGCCAGCAGTGGCGGGCCCCGATTCTATAATTCACCCCTCCACTTT.

V usage is TRBV3-1 (or the pseudogene TRBV3-2) and J usage is TRBJ2-3; D is possibly TRBD2 (5 bases). From germline, CDR1 is LGHDT and CDR2 YNNKEL (reference sequence). Trimming took 1 base from V and 11 from J, leaving 19 bases between them. The CDR3 has 15 residues. Written as DNA, the CDR3 is TGTGCCAGCAGCCAAGGGACTGACCCGTTAGGAAGGCAGTATTTT. Protein sequence: CASSQGTDPLGRQYF.

J is TRBJ1-4 and V is TRBV21-1; the D call TRBD1 from the table was never checked on the DNA. TRBV21-1 is a known pseudogene. The CDR3 sequence is 16 residues long. The DNA of the CDR3 is TGTGCCAGCAGCTCTTCGCCGGGACAGGGTGAAGAAAAACTGTTTTTT. It codes for CASSSSPGQGEEKLFF.

The chain uses TRBV6-5 and TRBJ2-3, with 7 bases matching TRBD2. There are 13 residues in the CDR3. With V trimmed by 2 bases and J by 5 bases, 1 base remained unmatched. The germline gives CDR1 MNHEY, CDR2 SVGAGI. The CDR3 DNA reads as TGTGCCAGCAGTTACGGGAGGGGAGATACGCAGTATTTT. The encoded protein is CASSYGRGDTQYF.

This clone occurred once. The chain uses TRBV28 and TRBJ2-6; maybe TRBD1 (6 bases). V shed 6 bases and J shed 1 base, with 7 bases lying between them. Germline V gene lookup returns CDR1 MDHEN and CDR2 SYDVKM. The CDR3 spans 14 residues. In nucleotides, the CDR3 is TGTGCCAGCAGCGACAGGTCTGGGGCCAACGTCCTGACTTTC. This gives the protein CASSDRSGANVLTF. Looking up the rest from reference TRBV28 and TRBJ2-6 gives the full variable domain: DVKVTQSSRYLVKRTGEKVFLECVQDMDHENMFWYRQDPGLGLRLIYFSYDVKMKEKGDIPEGYSVSREKKERFSLILESASTNQTSMYLCASSDRSGANVLTFGAGSRLTVL.